A selection of T cell receptor beta chains follows, all from one sample in a study of cytomegalovirus exposure and HLA in healthy donors. This table comes from immunoSEQ multiplex PCR, and its TCRdb copy is limited to in-frame clones, with some not included. The profile shows some 84,000 clones, about 77% of them singletons. The sample was PBMCs. The receptors were gathered from a male donor in good health and CMV-seropositive. Each CDR3 is given with its conserved first and last residue. Fields, in order: V gene, D gene, J gene, CDR3 length, CDR3 protein. The D gene is left open where the match is weak.

TRBV7-2	-	TRBJ1-1	13	CASSLAGATEAFF
TRBV11-2	TRBD2	TRBJ2-1	15	CASSFRALAENEQFF
TRBV18	-	TRBJ1-2	13	CASSPLVLDGYTF
TRBV28	TRBD2	TRBJ2-7	15	CASSFLAGASYEQYF
TRBV5-1	-	TRBJ1-1	13	CASSLSQGFEAFF
TRBV27	-	TRBJ1-6	13	CASSWGGNSPLHF
TRBV6-1	TRBD1	TRBJ2-2	15	CASSVPTGRAGELFF
TRBV28	-	TRBJ2-7	13	CASSFANTYEQYF
TRBV5-1	-	TRBJ2-7	16	CASSLGGVTSWYEQYF
TRBV27	TRBD1	TRBJ2-7	14	CASSADRGPYEQYF
TRBV6-5	TRBD1	TRBJ1-5	14	CASSYRQGDQPQHF
TRBV29-1	TRBD2	TRBJ2-7	14	CSVWTSGFSYEQYF
TRBV7-2	TRBD1	TRBJ2-6	17	CDSSSTGTVSGANVLTF
TRBV10-3	TRBD2	TRBJ2-7	16	CAISVSGRNSSYEQYF
TRBV6-5	-	TRBJ2-3	14	CASSYGQSTDTQYF
TRBV18	-	TRBJ1-5	15	CASSRVLSGDQPQHF
TRBV18	-	TRBJ2-7	19	CASSPISVAEPQITYEQYF
TRBV2	-	TRBJ2-7	14	CASRSASSSYEQYF
TRBV25-1	-	TRBJ2-2	12	CASSEFSGELFF
TRBV28	-	TRBJ1-2	14	CASSSGQPRYGYTF
TRBV27	-	TRBJ2-1	15	CASRRAVAAYNEQFF
TRBV7-8	TRBD2	TRBJ2-7	16	CASSLSGLAGLYEQYF
TRBV2	-	TRBJ2-7	16	CASSERLGPAEYEQYF
TRBV5-1	TRBD2	TRBJ2-1	15	CASSSGTSGTYEQFF
TRBV27	-	TRBJ2-6	14	CASSRGSGANVLTF
TRBV9	TRBD2	TRBJ2-5	16	CASSVEGTRLMETQYF
TRBV19	-	TRBJ2-5	13	CASSQGFEKTQYF
TRBV19	TRBD2	TRBJ2-1	15	CASSTILGREYEQFF
TRBV19	-	TRBJ1-1	13	CASSMVRDTEAFF